The rows below give T cell receptor beta chains drawn from one sample of a study of T cell changes during pregnancy in multiple sclerosis. Sequenced by immunoSEQ multiplex PCR; TCRdb stores in-frame clones only, minus some. The sample has around 66,000 clones, roughly nine tenths seen once. Sequenced here: peripheral blood, sampled in the third trimester of pregnancy. These receptors were collected from a female donor in good health, enrolled as a control in a pregnancy study. CDR3s include the opening cysteine and the closing phenylalanine or tryptophan. The D gene is left open where the match is weak. Clone size is given for some rows only: seen once, a few or many times, or a class if the clone is expanded.

abundance: .
j_gene: TRBJ2-7
d_gene: .
v_gene: TRBV6-5
CDR3nt: TGTGCCAGCAGTCCTTTCGACAGTAGCTCCTACGAGCAGTACTTC
CDR3aa: CASSPFDSSSYEQYF

abundance: .
j_gene: TRBJ1-2
d_gene: TRBD1
v_gene: TRBV28
CDR3nt: TGTGCCAGCAGCTACGGGACAGGACCCTATGGCTACACCTTC
CDR3aa: CASSYGTGPYGYTF

abundance: .
j_gene: TRBJ1-6
d_gene: .
v_gene: TRBV5-8
CDR3nt: TGTGCCAGCAGCTTCAACAGGGATTCACCCCTCCACTTT
CDR3aa: CASSFNRDSPLHF

abundance: .
j_gene: TRBJ2-2
d_gene: TRBD1
v_gene: TRBV5-4
CDR3nt: TGTGCCAGCAGCTCGGCCCTCGGACAGGGACGTTTAGGCACCGGGGAGCTGTTTTTT
CDR3aa: CASSSALGQGRLGTGELFF

abundance: .
j_gene: TRBJ1-2
d_gene: .
v_gene: TRBV30
CDR3nt: TGTGCCTGGAGAGCCCCTTGGGGCTGGGGTGGCTACACCTTC
CDR3aa: CAWRAPWGWGGYTF

abundance: .
j_gene: TRBJ2-1
d_gene: TRBD2
v_gene: TRBV6-5
CDR3nt: TGTGCCACGGGGGGGGCCTCCTACAATGAGCAGTTCTTC
CDR3aa: CATGGASYNEQFF

abundance: .
j_gene: TRBJ1-3
d_gene: TRBD1
v_gene: TRBV7-2
CDR3nt: TGTGCCAGCAGGGGAGGGACAGGGCCTAATTCTGGAAACACCATATATTTT
CDR3aa: CASRGGTGPNSGNTIYF

abundance: few
j_gene: TRBJ1-2
d_gene: TRBD1
v_gene: TRBV6-5
CDR3nt: TGTGCCAGCAGTTTCCAACAGGGGGCCGCTTCTCTCACCTTC
CDR3aa: CASSFQQGAASLTF

abundance: .
j_gene: TRBJ1-2
d_gene: .
v_gene: TRBV7-3
CDR3nt: TGTGCCAGCAGCCCCGGGACGGGACTAAATATCTATGGCTACACCTTC
CDR3aa: CASSPGTGLNIYGYTF

abundance: .
j_gene: TRBJ2-7
d_gene: .
v_gene: TRBV18
CDR3nt: TGTGCCAGCTCACCATCGGGCCAGGGCTACGAGCAGTACTTC
CDR3aa: CASSPSGQGYEQYF

abundance: .
j_gene: TRBJ1-1
d_gene: .
v_gene: TRBV28
CDR3nt: TGTGCCAGCAGTCCACAGCCTGTGAACACTGAAGCTTTCTTT
CDR3aa: CASSPQPVNTEAFF

abundance: .
j_gene: TRBJ2-7
d_gene: .
v_gene: TRBV2
CDR3nt: TGTGCCAGCACCCCGGACAGCTACGAGCAGTACTTC
CDR3aa: CASTPDSYEQYF

abundance: .
j_gene: TRBJ2-6
d_gene: .
v_gene: TRBV7-8
CDR3nt: TGTGCCAGCAGCTTGGGGCTAGGTGGGGCCAACGTCCTGACTTTC
CDR3aa: CASSLGLGGANVLTF

abundance: .
j_gene: TRBJ2-3
d_gene: .
v_gene: TRBV4-1
CDR3nt: TGCGCCAGCAGCCAGGCGGTGAGCACAGATACGCAGTATTTT
CDR3aa: CASSQAVSTDTQYF

abundance: .
j_gene: TRBJ2-2
d_gene: .
v_gene: TRBV6-4
CDR3nt: TGTGCCAGCAGTGACAGAGAGGAGGCCGGGGAGCTGTTTTTT
CDR3aa: CASSDREEAGELFF

abundance: .
j_gene: TRBJ1-2
d_gene: TRBD1
v_gene: TRBV5-1
CDR3nt: TGCGCCAGCAGCTTGGAGGAGGGGCAGGGGGATGGCTACACCTTC
CDR3aa: CASSLEEGQGDGYTF

abundance: .
j_gene: TRBJ2-7
d_gene: TRBD1
v_gene: TRBV27
CDR3nt: TGTGCCAGCAGGTCCGGGACAGGGGGTTCTTACGAGCAGTACTTC
CDR3aa: CASRSGTGGSYEQYF

abundance: .
j_gene: TRBJ2-7
d_gene: .
v_gene: TRBV9
CDR3nt: TGTGCCAGCGGACCACAGGGTTCCCTCTACGAGCAGTACTTC
CDR3aa: CASGPQGSLYEQYF

abundance: .
j_gene: TRBJ1-1
d_gene: .
v_gene: TRBV5-1
CDR3nt: TGCGCCAGCAGCCTCAATCCTTGGTCGCGTGAAGCTTTCTTT
CDR3aa: CASSLNPWSREAFF

abundance: .
j_gene: TRBJ2-3
d_gene: .
v_gene: TRBV5-8
CDR3nt: TGTGCCAGCAGCCAAGCGGTCCTAGGGGATACGCAGTATTTT
CDR3aa: CASSQAVLGDTQYF

abundance: .
j_gene: TRBJ2-5
d_gene: .
v_gene: TRBV6-1
CDR3nt: TGTGCCAGCAGTGAAGTTAGTACAGAAGAGACCCAGTACTTC
CDR3aa: CASSEVSTEETQYF

abundance: .
j_gene: TRBJ1-5
d_gene: TRBD1
v_gene: TRBV30
CDR3nt: TGTGCCTGGAGTGTAGGGTGTGACAGGGTGATTTTATTCCTGGAAAAAAATCAGCCCCAGCATTTT
CDR3aa: CAWSVGCDRVILFLEKNQPQHF

abundance: .
j_gene: TRBJ1-1
d_gene: .
v_gene: TRBV21-1
CDR3nt: TGTGCCAGCAGCATACGACAGGGTCACACTGAAGCTTTCTTT
CDR3aa: CASSIRQGHTEAFF

abundance: .
j_gene: TRBJ2-1
d_gene: .
v_gene: TRBV21-1
CDR3nt: TGTGCCAGCAGCAAAGGTACGGCGGGGCGGTGCTTGTCCTACAATGAGCAGTTCTTC
CDR3aa: CASSKGTAGRCLSYNEQFF

abundance: .
j_gene: TRBJ1-6
d_gene: .
v_gene: TRBV6-6
CDR3nt: TGTGCCAGCAGTTACTCCCCCGGACGGGGTAATTCACCCCTCCACTTT
CDR3aa: CASSYSPGRGNSPLHF

abundance: .
j_gene: TRBJ2-7
d_gene: TRBD2
v_gene: TRBV9
CDR3nt: TGTGCCAGCAGCGTAGAGGCTAGCGGCAGCTACGAGCAGTACTTC
CDR3aa: CASSVEASGSYEQYF

abundance: .
j_gene: TRBJ2-1
d_gene: .
v_gene: TRBV7-3
CDR3nt: TGTGCCAGCAGCTTGGGGCAGTCTGGGTTCTACGAGCAGTTCTTC
CDR3aa: CASSLGQSGFYEQFF

abundance: .
j_gene: TRBJ2-1
d_gene: TRBD2
v_gene: TRBV4-2
CDR3nt: TGTGCCAGCAGCCAAGATCCACTAGCGGGGGCCGGCTCCTACAATGAGCAGTTCTTC
CDR3aa: CASSQDPLAGAGSYNEQFF

abundance: .
j_gene: TRBJ1-5
d_gene: .
v_gene: TRBV5-5
CDR3nt: TGTGCCAGCAGCCTGGCAGACAGTAGCAATCAGCCCCAGCATTTT
CDR3aa: CASSLADSSNQPQHF

abundance: .
j_gene: TRBJ2-1
d_gene: TRBD2
v_gene: TRBV4-1
CDR3nt: TGCGCCAGCAGCCAACGACTAGCGGGAGGTTTAGGAAATGAGCAGTTCTTC
CDR3aa: CASSQRLAGGLGNEQFF

abundance: .
j_gene: TRBJ2-1
d_gene: TRBD2
v_gene: TRBV28
CDR3nt: TGTGCCAGCAGTTCCAGCGGGAGAACGTCCTACAATGAGCAGTTCTTC
CDR3aa: CASSSSGRTSYNEQFF

abundance: .
j_gene: TRBJ2-3
d_gene: TRBD2
v_gene: TRBV7-2
CDR3nt: TGTGCCAGCAGCTTAGATAGCGGGAGGGCAGATACGCAGTATTTT
CDR3aa: CASSLDSGRADTQYF